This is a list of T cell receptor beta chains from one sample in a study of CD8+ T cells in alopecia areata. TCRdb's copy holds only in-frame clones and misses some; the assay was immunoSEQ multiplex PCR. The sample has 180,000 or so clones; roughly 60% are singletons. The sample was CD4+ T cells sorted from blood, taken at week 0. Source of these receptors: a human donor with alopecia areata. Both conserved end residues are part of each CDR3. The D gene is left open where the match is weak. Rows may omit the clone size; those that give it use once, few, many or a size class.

TGTGCCAGTAGGGCGAGAGTTGGTGAAGCTTTCTTT | CASRARVGEAFF | - | TRBJ1-1 | TRBV19 | -
TGCGCCAGCAGCTTGAGCCAAGCAACTAATGAAAAACTGTTTTTT | CASSLSQATNEKLFF | - | TRBJ1-4 | TRBV5-1 | few
TGCAGCGTTTTGAACATGAACACTGAAGCTTTCTTT | CSVLNMNTEAFF | - | TRBJ1-1 | TRBV29-1 | -
TGTGCCAGCAGTGAAGCCGGGGTCCTCTCCTACGAGCAGTACTTC | CASSEAGVLSYEQYF | - | TRBJ2-7 | TRBV2 | -
TGTGCCTGGAGGGGACAGGGAAACTATGGCTACACCTTC | CAWRGQGNYGYTF | TRBD1 | TRBJ1-2 | TRBV30 | once
TGCAGCGTAGGGAGTCGTTCGGGGTACGAGCAGTACTTC | CSVGSRSGYEQYF | - | TRBJ2-7 | TRBV29-1 | -
TGTGCCAGCAGTGATATTTTGACCCAGTACTTC | CASSDILTQYF | - | TRBJ2-5 | TRBV2 | -
TGTGCCAGCAACGTGGGCGGCTATGGCTACACCTTC | CASNVGGYGYTF | - | TRBJ1-2 | TRBV2 | -
TGTGCCAGCAGCTACATAACCGGGGCAGATACGCAGTATTTT | CASSYITGADTQYF | - | TRBJ2-3 | TRBV7-2 | -
TGCAGCTCACTAGCGGGGGGGCTAGATGAGCAGTTCTTC | CSSLAGGLDEQFF | TRBD2 | TRBJ2-1 | TRBV29-1 | few
TGTGCCAGCAGCGTAGCGGATGGCTATGGCTACACCTTC | CASSVADGYGYTF | - | TRBJ1-2 | TRBV9 | once
TGTGCCACCAGCAGAGAGAGGGTAAATGAAAAACTGTTTTTT | CATSRERVNEKLFF | - | TRBJ1-4 | TRBV15 | -
TGTGCCAGCAGCGCCCGGCCTTTTAGCACAGATACGCAGTATTTT | CASSARPFSTDTQYF | - | TRBJ2-3 | TRBV9 | -
TGTGCCAGCAGCTTAGTCTCAGCGGGGGGTACTAATACGCAGTATTTT | CASSLVSAGGTNTQYF | TRBD2 | TRBJ2-3 | TRBV7-2 | -
TGTGCCATCAGGGGACAGTCGACTGAAGCTTTCTTT | CAIRGQSTEAFF | TRBD1 | TRBJ1-1 | TRBV10-3 | few
TGTGCCATCGGCCCCCTGTTGGGATACTATGGCTACACCTTC | CAIGPLLGYYGYTF | - | TRBJ1-2 | TRBV10-3 | few
TGTGCCAGCAGTGAAGCGGGCCTAGTGGATTTT | CASSEAGLVDF | - | TRBJ2-3 | TRBV2 | -
TGTGCCAGCAGCGTAGCGAGGGGGGGCGTGGATGGCTACACCTTC | CASSVARGGVDGYTF | - | TRBJ1-2 | TRBV9 | -
TGCAGCGTTCGACCAGGGTATAGGACTGAAGCTTTCTTT | CSVRPGYRTEAFF | - | TRBJ1-1 | TRBV29-1 | -
TGTGCCAGCAGTCACACAGGGAGGGGTTTCTATGGCTACACCTTC | CASSHTGRGFYGYTF | - | TRBJ1-2 | TRBV27 | -
TGTGCCAGCAGCCCTAATCGAAACTCCAGGGGCGCAGATACGCAGTATTTT | CASSPNRNSRGADTQYF | - | TRBJ2-3 | TRBV7-3 | -
TGTGCCAGCAGCCTGGACCTGGGGGCCAATGAGCAGTTCTTC | CASSLDLGANEQFF | - | TRBJ2-1 | TRBV5-6 | -
TGTGCCTGGAGGGCCGGGGACGTTGAGCCCCAGCATTTT | CAWRAGDVEPQHF | - | TRBJ1-5 | TRBV30 | few
TGTGCCAGCAGGACCAATAGCAATCAGCCCCAGCATTTT | CASRTNSNQPQHF | - | TRBJ1-5 | TRBV28 | few
TGCAGCCAGGACAGGGTTGACGATACGCAGTATTTT | CSQDRVDDTQYF | TRBD1 | TRBJ2-3 | TRBV29-1 | few
TGTGCCTGGAGTCCTCACAGGGGTGAAAACTATGGCTACACCTTC | CAWSPHRGENYGYTF | TRBD1 | TRBJ1-2 | TRBV30 | -
TGTGCCAGCAGCCAAGCGAGAACTAGCGGGGGCCTCATTACGCAAGAGACCCAGTACTTC | CASSQARTSGGLITQETQYF | TRBD2 | TRBJ2-5 | TRBV4-2 | -
TGTGCCTCCAGACAGGGTTTGAACACTGAAGCTTTCTTT | CASRQGLNTEAFF | TRBD1 | TRBJ1-1 | TRBV30 | once
TGTGCCAGCAGCTTAGCCCGGACCCCGGGGACCCAGTACTTC | CASSLARTPGTQYF | - | TRBJ2-5 | TRBV7-2 | -
TGTGCCAGCAGCAACCCCAGGGATCCATCCTATGGCTACACCTTC | CASSNPRDPSYGYTF | - | TRBJ1-2 | TRBV6-1 | few
TGCGCCAGCAGCCATGCCCCAGCCGACGAGCAGTACTTC | CASSHAPADEQYF | - | TRBJ2-7 | TRBV4-3 | -
TGCAGCGTGGAACATGGACAGGCAGACTATGGCTACACCTTC | CSVEHGQADYGYTF | TRBD1 | TRBJ1-2 | TRBV29-1 | -
TGCAGCGTTGCGCGACAGGGGGCCGAGCAGTACTTC | CSVARQGAEQYF | TRBD1 | TRBJ2-7 | TRBV29-1 | -
TGTGCCTCGGGGGGGTTTAACTATGGCTACACCTTC | CASGGFNYGYTF | - | TRBJ1-2 | TRBV30 | once
TGCAGCGTAGCTCAATTGAACACTGAAGCTTTCTTT | CSVAQLNTEAFF | - | TRBJ1-1 | TRBV29-1 | -
TGTGCCAGCAGCTCCGAGGTGGTTCCCGACTACGAGCAGTACTTC | CASSSEVVPDYEQYF | - | TRBJ2-7 | TRBV11-2 | -
TGTGCCAGTATCCCTTCGGGGGAGCGCAATCAGCCCCAGCATTTT | CASIPSGERNQPQHF | - | TRBJ1-5 | TRBV19 | -
TGTGCCAGCAGAGCACAGGGGTACACTGAAGCTTTCTTT | CASRAQGYTEAFF | TRBD1 | TRBJ1-1 | TRBV25-1 | -
TGCAGCATCACGACTAGCGGGCCTAAGGGAAGGGAGCTGTTTTTT | CSITTSGPKGRELFF | TRBD2 | TRBJ2-2 | TRBV29-1 | -
TGTGCCAGCAGCTTATCTGGGGCCACGACCTCGTCACCCCTCCACTTT | CASSLSGATTSSPLHF | - | TRBJ1-6 | TRBV5-5 | -
TGTGCCAGCAGCTTACTGGTCAGCACCGGGGAGCTGTTTTTT | CASSLLVSTGELFF | - | TRBJ2-2 | TRBV7-2 | few
TGCAGCGTTCGGGACACTGATAATTCACCCCTCCACTTT | CSVRDTDNSPLHF | - | TRBJ1-6 | TRBV29-1 | -
TGCAGCGTTGCGATTGTCGGGGGAGACATTCAGTACTTC | CSVAIVGGDIQYF | - | TRBJ2-4 | TRBV29-1 | -
TGCAGCGTGATGAGAGGTGGAGAGACCCAGTACTTC | CSVMRGGETQYF | - | TRBJ2-5 | TRBV29-1 | once
TGTGCCACCAGCAGACATGGCGATAGCACAGATACGCAGTATTTT | CATSRHGDSTDTQYF | - | TRBJ2-3 | TRBV15 | once
TGCAGCGCGGTCTCCGGGCAAGAGACCCAGTACTTC | CSAVSGQETQYF | - | TRBJ2-5 | TRBV29-1 | -
TGCGCCAGCAGTCAAATCACAGGGGTGAGCTACGAGCAGTACTTC | CASSQITGVSYEQYF | TRBD1 | TRBJ2-7 | TRBV4-1 | -